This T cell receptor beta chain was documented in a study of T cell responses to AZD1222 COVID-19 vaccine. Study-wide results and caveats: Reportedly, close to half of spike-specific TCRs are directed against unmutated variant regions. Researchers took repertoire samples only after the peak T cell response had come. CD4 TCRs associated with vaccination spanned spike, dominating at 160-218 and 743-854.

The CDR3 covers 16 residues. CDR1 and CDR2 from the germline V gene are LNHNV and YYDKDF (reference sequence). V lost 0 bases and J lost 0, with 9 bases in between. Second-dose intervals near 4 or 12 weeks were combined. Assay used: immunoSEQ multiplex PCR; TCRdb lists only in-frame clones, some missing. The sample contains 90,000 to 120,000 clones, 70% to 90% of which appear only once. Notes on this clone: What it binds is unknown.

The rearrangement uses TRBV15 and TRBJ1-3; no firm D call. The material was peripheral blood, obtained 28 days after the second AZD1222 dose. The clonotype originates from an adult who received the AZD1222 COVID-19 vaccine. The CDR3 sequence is CATSRDRVDSGNTIYF. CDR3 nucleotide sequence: TGTGCCACCAGCAGAGATAGGGTAGACTCTGGAAACACCATATATTTT.